This TCR beta chain is from a study of T cells in Graves' hyperthyroidism and ophthalmopathy. Germline CDR1 MDHEN, CDR2 SYDVKM. V lost 2 bases and J 4 bases, leaving 12 bases between the germline ends. This CDR3 spans 15 amino acids. Researchers amplified the TCR beta CDR3 regions from RNA transcripts. The TCR CDR3 first-round RT-PCR relied on the HTBI primer set. TCRdb ran MiXCR on the multiplex PCR reads and lists one entry per CDR3 protein. The sample contains 190,000 or so distinct CDR3 sequences, 15% to 20% of which appear only once. This clonotype appeared many times. Graves' hyperthyroidism qualified as stable when ophthalmopathy did not progress within 18 months. Newly diagnosed hyperthyroidism, duration under 2 months, in patients aged 18 to 65.

This sequence originates from a man in his forties with Graves' hyperthyroidism. Sequencing was performed on blood. This chain connects TRBV28 to TRBJ1-5; D might be TRBD1 (5 bases). CDR3 nucleotide sequence: TGTGCCAGCAGTTTAAGTGGATGGGGGAATCAGCCCCAGCATTTT. Translating it yields CASSLSGWGNQPQHF.